Listed below are T cell receptor beta chains from one sample, sequenced in a study of cytomegalovirus exposure and HLA in healthy donors. Generated by immunoSEQ multiplex PCR, the TCRdb table keeps only in-frame clones and is missing some. The table records tens of thousands of clones, roughly four fifths of them present only once. Sequenced: PBMCs. All receptors come from a woman aged 40 to 49 in good health and CMV-seropositive. Both conserved end residues are part of each CDR3. Fields, in order: clone size, D gene, V gene, J gene, CDR3 protein, CDR3 DNA. D genes are given only for firm matches. Part of the rows lack a size; the others show once, few, many or a class for expanded clones.

.,TRBD1,TRBV6-1,TRBJ2-7,CASRDRGQYEQYF,TGTGCCAGTCGGGACAGGGGGCAATACGAGCAGTACTTC
.,.,TRBV19,TRBJ1-6,CASSTGTDNSPLHF,TGTGCCAGTAGCACAGGGACCGATAATTCACCCCTCCACTTT
.,.,TRBV6-1,TRBJ2-7,CASSRAWTGEQYF,TGTGCCAGCAGTCGGGCATGGACGGGGGAGCAGTACTTC
.,TRBD1,TRBV13,TRBJ1-2,CASSERDRPAGGYTF,TGTGCCAGCAGCGAGAGGGACAGGCCGGCGGGGGGCTACACCTTC
.,.,TRBV2,TRBJ1-2,CASKGQDIYGYTF,TGTGCCAGCAAAGGGCAGGACATCTATGGCTACACCTTC
.,.,TRBV7-9,TRBJ1-4,CASTKNSWEKLFF,TGTGCCAGCACCAAAAACAGTTGGGAAAAACTGTTTTTT
few,TRBD1,TRBV11-3,TRBJ2-2,CASSTGQAGELFF,TGTGCCAGCAGCACGGGACAGGCCGGGGAGCTGTTTTTT
.,.,TRBV5-4,TRBJ2-3,CASSLDLALGDTQYF,TGTGCCAGCAGCTTGGACCTAGCGTTAGGAGATACGCAGTATTTT
once,.,TRBV18,TRBJ2-7,CASSPRQESSYEQYF,TGTGCCAGCTCACCACGGCAGGAAAGCTCCTACGAGCAGTACTTC
.,.,TRBV19,TRBJ1-5,CASSISEGMGNQPQHF,TGTGCCAGTAGTATAAGCGAGGGTATGGGCAATCAGCCCCAGCATTTT
.,.,TRBV7-2,TRBJ2-7,CASSLVGEQYF,TGTGCCAGCAGCTTAGTGGGCGAGCAGTACTTC
.,.,TRBV9,TRBJ2-6,CASSEDSNLSGANVLTF,TGTGCCAGCAGTGAGGACAGCAACCTCTCTGGGGCCAACGTCCTGACTTTC
.,.,TRBV5-6,TRBJ1-6,CASRTNNSPLHF,TGTGCCAGCAGAACAAATAATTCACCCCTCCACTTT
.,TRBD2,TRBV5-1,TRBJ2-1,CASSGGIAGGRNEQFF,TGCGCCAGCAGCGGTGGGATAGCGGGAGGGCGCAATGAGCAGTTCTTC
once,.,TRBV28,TRBJ2-1,CASEAGDYNEQFF,TGTGCCAGCGAAGCGGGCGACTACAATGAGCAGTTCTTC
.,.,TRBV28,TRBJ2-3,CASSPPSGLTDTQYF,TGTGCCAGCAGTCCCCCGTCAGGGCTCACAGATACGCAGTATTTT
few,.,TRBV5-1,TRBJ1-4,CASRVGTSNEKLFF,TGCGCCAGCAGAGTAGGGACAAGTAATGAAAAACTGTTTTTT
.,TRBD2,TRBV13,TRBJ2-1,CASRGMASGTFNNEQFF,TGTGCCAGCAGGGGTATGGCTAGCGGGACTTTTAACAATGAGCAGTTCTTC
once,TRBD2,TRBV6-1,TRBJ2-7,CASSERGLAGLGGYYEQYF,TGTGCCAGCAGTGAACGGGGACTAGCGGGACTGGGTGGGTACTACGAGCAGTACTTC
.,.,TRBV11-2,TRBJ1-1,CASSLSNTGTEAFF,TGTGCCAGCAGCTTAAGTAATACAGGCACTGAAGCTTTCTTT
.,.,TRBV7-9,TRBJ2-3,CASILPPDTQYF,TGTGCCAGCATCCTTCCCCCAGATACGCAGTATTTT
few,.,TRBV19,TRBJ2-7,CASSFAETYEQYF,TGTGCCAGTAGTTTCGCTGAGACCTACGAGCAGTACTTC
.,.,TRBV18,TRBJ2-1,CASSPSGNYNEQFF,TGTGCCAGCTCACCATCAGGGAATTACAATGAGCAGTTCTTC
once,.,TRBV4-2,TRBJ1-6,CASSQELATAGRNSPLHF,TGTGCCAGCAGCCAAGAACTTGCGACCGCCGGGAGGAATTCACCCCTCCACTTT
few,TRBD1,TRBV25-1,TRBJ2-7,CASSEAGQGREQYF,TGTGCCAGCAGTGAGGCTGGACAGGGACGCGAGCAGTACTTC
medium-sized,TRBD1,TRBV6-4,TRBJ1-2,CASSQTGLAWGYTF,TGTGCCAGCAGCCAGACAGGGCTCGCCTGGGGCTACACCTTC
.,TRBD2,TRBV7-8,TRBJ2-1,CASSFAGAYNEQFF,TGTGCCAGCAGCTTCGCGGGAGCTTACAATGAGCAGTTCTTC
.,TRBD2,TRBV6-5,TRBJ2-1,CASSYSSSGTLFF,TGTGCCAGCAGTTACTCGAGTAGCGGGACGTTGTTCTTC
.,TRBD1,TRBV7-9,TRBJ2-2,CASPDRANTGELFF,TGTGCCAGCCCCGACAGGGCAAACACCGGGGAGCTGTTTTTT
.,.,TRBV15,TRBJ1-3,CATSSRGGGSGNTIYF,TGTGCCACCAGCAGCCGAGGGGGGGGCTCTGGAAACACCATATATTTT
.,TRBD2,TRBV4-3,TRBJ2-7,CASSQVKAGGPYEQYF,TGCGCCAGCAGCCAAGTAAAAGCGGGAGGTCCCTACGAGCAGTACTTC
few,TRBD1,TRBV6-5,TRBJ1-1,CASGLDRDTEAFF,TGTGCCAGCGGGCTGGACAGGGATACTGAAGCTTTCTTT
.,TRBD1,TRBV27,TRBJ2-5,CASGRRQGRGETQYF,TGTGCCAGCGGACGGAGACAGGGTAGAGGAGAGACCCAGTACTTC
.,TRBD2,TRBV27,TRBJ2-7,CASSGMGLAERSYEQYF,TGTGCCAGCAGTGGAATGGGACTAGCGGAGCGTAGTTACGAGCAGTACTTC
.,.,TRBV9,TRBJ1-1,CASSVDQGPAFF,TGTGCCAGCAGCGTAGACCAGGGGCCAGCTTTCTTT
few,TRBD2,TRBV18,TRBJ2-7,CASTPGTSASYEQYF,TGTGCCAGCACCCCAGGGACTAGCGCATCGTACGAGCAGTACTTC
.,TRBD1,TRBV7-2,TRBJ2-7,CASSLLTGSTYEQYF,TGTGCCAGCAGCCTGCTGACAGGGTCAACCTACGAGCAGTACTTC
.,TRBD2,TRBV14,TRBJ2-3,CASSLITSGLTDTQYF,TGTGCCAGCAGCCTTATCACTAGCGGACTCACAGATACGCAGTATTTT
.,.,TRBV30,TRBJ1-5,CAWAGDSNQPQHF,TGTGCCTGGGCAGGGGATAGCAATCAGCCCCAGCATTTT
.,.,TRBV7-9,TRBJ2-7,CASSEDGAYEQYF,TGTGCCAGCAGCGAGGATGGGGCCTACGAGCAGTACTTC
.,.,TRBV14,TRBJ1-3,CASSQEGRAGNTIYF,TGTGCCAGCAGCCAAGAAGGGAGAGCCGGAAACACCATATATTTT
.,TRBD2,TRBV9,TRBJ2-3,CASSPLSGISTDTQYF,TGTGCCAGCAGCCCACTCAGCGGGATTAGCACAGATACGCAGTATTTT
.,.,TRBV2,TRBJ1-2,CASSSGGLVGYTF,TGTGCCAGCAGTTCTGGGGGGTTGGTTGGCTACACCTTC
.,.,TRBV7-2,TRBJ2-5,CASSLFPRGRVGETQYF,TGTGCCAGCAGCTTGTTCCCCCGGGGAAGGGTTGGTGAGACCCAGTACTTC
.,TRBD2,TRBV11-3,TRBJ2-2,CASSLGSGGNTGELFF,TGTGCCAGCAGCTTAGGCAGCGGGGGGAACACCGGGGAGCTGTTTTTT
.,.,TRBV14,TRBJ2-7,CAVDPLPVYEQYF,TGTGCCGTCGACCCACTACCGGTCTACGAGCAGTACTTC
.,TRBD1,TRBV6-5,TRBJ1-1,CASSYSARGHAEAFF,TGTGCCAGCAGTTACTCGGCCAGGGGGCATGCTGAAGCTTTCTTT
.,.,TRBV6-5,TRBJ1-2,CASSTGSIGYTF,TGTGCCAGCAGTACAGGATCGATTGGCTACACCTTC
.,TRBD1,TRBV23-1,TRBJ1-5,CASSRRTGSNQPQHF,TGCGCCAGCAGTCGACGGACAGGGTCAAATCAGCCCCAGCATTTT
.,TRBD2,TRBV19,TRBJ2-1,CASSIIAGAGNEQFF,TGTGCCAGTAGTATAATAGCGGGAGCGGGCAATGAGCAGTTCTTC
.,TRBD2,TRBV7-2,TRBJ2-4,CASKRLAGNEGKNIQYF,TGTGCCTCAAAGAGGCTAGCGGGAAACGAGGGCAAAAACATTCAGTACTTC
few,TRBD1,TRBV29-1,TRBJ1-1,CSVVFQSGGLYANEAFF,TGCAGCGTTGTTTTTCAATCAGGGGGCCTCTACGCAAATGAAGCTTTCTTT
.,TRBD1,TRBV6-6,TRBJ2-7,CASRPPTGGTYEQYF,TGTGCCAGCAGGCCTCCGACAGGGGGCACTTACGAGCAGTACTTC
.,TRBD2,TRBV7-9,TRBJ2-7,CASSPGTSARSYEQYF,TGTGCCAGCAGCCCAGGGACTAGCGCTCGCTCCTACGAGCAGTACTTC
few,.,TRBV6-5,TRBJ2-1,CASSSRSYNEQFF,TGTGCCAGCAGTTCTAGGTCCTACAATGAGCAGTTCTTC
.,TRBD2,TRBV19,TRBJ2-3,CASSWRESDTQYF,TGTGCCAGTAGTTGGCGGGAGTCAGATACGCAGTATTTT
.,TRBD2,TRBV6-5,TRBJ2-1,CASSPLAGSGYEQFF,TGTGCCAGCAGTCCACTAGCGGGATCTGGTTATGAGCAGTTCTTC